The 20 T cell receptor beta chains in this list originate from one sample, sequenced in a study of shared clonotypes between healthy human individuals. Clones were sequenced by immunoSEQ multiplex PCR, and TCRdb holds only the in-frame ones, with some missing. The repertoire includes about 980,000 clones, approximately 80% of them detected once, and approximately 1.5% sits in the top ten. The sample comprised memory CD4+ T cells sorted from blood. Subset reported: CD45RA-negative fraction. The receptors originated from a young man in good health.

In this sample, this clone turned up once. The V gene is TRBV14, the J gene TRBJ1-2, with TRBD1 matching over 7 bases. CDR3 size: 16 residues. From germline, CDR1 is SGHDN and CDR2 FVKESK. V dropped 4 bases and J dropped 7; count of bases not matched to a gene: 15. CDR3 bases: TGTGCCAGCAGCCCAAGGAGCCAGGGGGGATTGGGTGGCTACACCTTC. Its translation: CASSPRSQGGLGGYTF.

J is TRBJ2-3 and V is TRBV2, with D perhaps matching TRBD1 (5 bases). The V end lost 3 bases, the J end lost 9 bases, and 7 bases lay between the germline ends. The CDR3 is 11 residues long. Germline lookup yields CDR1 SNHLY and CDR2 FYNNEI. CDR3: CASSDRVTQYF. CDR3 in DNA: TGTGCCAGCAGTGACAGGGTCACGCAGTATTTT.

The chain uses TRBV19 and TRBJ1-1; D gene uncertain. The germline V gene has CDR1 LNHDA and CDR2 SQIVND (reference sequence). The CDR3 spans 11 residues. V lost 7 bases to trimming and J lost 3 bases, with 6 bases between them. Here the CDR3 DNA reads TGTGCCAGTATAGGATACACTGAAGCTTTCTTT. Translated: CASIGYTEAFF.

The sample holds a few counts of this clone. The chain combines TRBV2 with TRBJ1-6, with D maybe TRBD1 (6 bases). V was trimmed by 6 bases and J by 10 bases, leaving 19 bases between them. The CDR3 consists of 15 residues. Germline V gene data show CDR1 as SNHLY and CDR2 as FYNNEI. CDR3 loop: CASSQTGKGGSPLHF. In DNA form, the CDR3 reads TGTGCCAGCAGCCAAACGGGGAAAGGGGGATCACCCCTCCACTTT. Looking up the rest from reference TRBV2 and TRBJ1-6 gives the full variable domain: EPEVTQTPSHQVTQMGQEVILRCVPISNHLYFYWYRQILGQKVEFLVSFYNNEISEKSEIFDDQFSVERPDGSNFTLKIRSTKLEDSAMYFCASSQTGKGGSPLHFGNGTRLTVT.

This sequence joins TRBV5-1 and TRBJ2-2; D is ambiguous. V gave up 0 bases and J gave up 1 base, with 10 bases separating them. Germline lookup yields CDR1 SGHRS and CDR2 YFSETQ. CDR3 size: 16 residues. The CDR3 nucleotides are TGCGCCAGCAGCTTGGGCCGGACGGGGAACACCGGGGAGCTGTTTTTT. This encodes CASSLGRTGNTGELFF.

This clone was seen once. The J gene is TRBJ2-1, the V gene TRBV6-4, with D perhaps matching TRBD2 (5 bases). CDR3 size: 15 residues. V shed 3 bases and J shed 4 bases, with 13 bases lying between them. Germline V gene lookup returns CDR1 MRHNA and CDR2 SNTAGT. The CDR3 sequence: CASSETERVYNEQFF. The CDR3 DNA sequence: TGTGCCAGCAGTGAGACGGAGAGGGTTTACAATGAGCAGTTCTTC.

V usage is TRBV6-6 and J usage is TRBJ2-5; TRBD2 aligns across 9 bases. Germline lookup yields CDR1 MNHNY and CDR2 SVGAGI (reference sequence). V dropped 6 bases and J dropped 5; count of bases not matched to a gene: 13. The CDR3 sequence is 16 residues long. CDR3 sequence (DNA): TGTGCCAGCAGGCAGACTAGCGGCTCCCTGGAGGAGACCCAGTACTTC. It yields the protein CASRQTSGSLEETQYF.

The rearrangement uses TRBV2 and TRBJ1-1; 7 bases are a match to TRBD1. The length of the CDR3 is 12 residues. V lost 7 bases, J lost 7 bases, and 6 bases stayed unmatched. Per the germline V gene, CDR1 is SNHLY and CDR2 is FYNNEI. CDR3 residues: CASTYDRDEAFF. CDR3 coding DNA: TGTGCCAGCACTTATGACAGGGATGAAGCTTTCTTT.

V and J are TRBV5-1 and TRBJ1-1, with D possibly matching TRBD1 (5 bases). V was pared by 1 base and J by 5 bases, with 15 bases between. CDR1 and CDR2 (germline): SGHRS, YFSETQ. CDR3 length: 15 residues. CDR3 protein: CASSLKVGQGTEAFF. The CDR3 coding sequence is TGCGCCAGCAGCTTGAAGGTTGGGCAGGGAACTGAAGCTTTCTTT. The full variable domain, rest sourced from reference TRBV5-1 and TRBJ1-1, is KAGVTQTPRYLIKTRGQQVTLSCSPISGHRSVSWYQQTPGQGLQFLFEYFSETQRNKGNFPGRFSGRQFSNSRSEMNVSTLELGDSALYLCASSLKVGQGTEAFFGQGTRLTVV.

The chain links TRBV5-4 to TRBJ2-7, with 9 bases aligning to TRBD1. This CDR3 comprises 12 residues. Germline CDR1 is SGHNT and CDR2 is YYREEE (reference sequence). J gave up 2 bases and V 10 bases, and 4 bases lay outside the gene matches. Here the CDR3 DNA reads TGTGCCGCCGGGACAGGGACCTACGAGCAGTACTTC. It codes for CAAGTGTYEQYF.

The chain carries TRBV2 and TRBJ2-3, with D perhaps given as TRBD1 or TRBD2 (6 bases each). V was shortened by 3 bases and J by 2 bases, with 12 bases between the two germline ends. CDR1 SNHLY and CDR2 FYNNEI come from the germline V gene. The CDR3 totals 15 residues. The CDR3 protein is CASSEQQGLTDTQYF. The CDR3 DNA reads as TGTGCCAGCAGTGAGCAACAGGGACTCACAGATACGCAGTATTTT. The whole variable domain, remainder taken from reference TRBV2 and TRBJ2-3, is EPEVTQTPSHQVTQMGQEVILRCVPISNHLYFYWYRQILGQKVEFLVSFYNNEISEKSEIFDDQFSVERPDGSNFTLKIRSTKLEDSAMYFCASSEQQGLTDTQYFGPGTRLTVL.

This clone was detected a few times. The DNA for the CDR3 is TGTGCCAGCAGCCCGACAGGGTACACTGAAGCTTTCTTT. Residues: CASSPTGYTEAFF. The chain employs TRBV5-4 and TRBJ1-1; 7 nucleotides agree with TRBD1. The V gene end was trimmed by 4 bases and the J gene end by 3 bases; junction bases not matched to a gene: 3. The germline V gene has CDR1 SGHNT and CDR2 YYREEE (reference sequence). The CDR3 is made up of 13 amino acids.

The chain uses TRBV7-8 and TRBJ1-5; possible D gene TRBD1, 5 bases. The CDR3 contains 16 residues. Germline CDR1 is SGHVS and CDR2 is FQNEAQ. Trimming stripped 3 bases from V and 6 bases from J, with 18 bases between. This CDR3 reads CASSLGTGRSGQPQHF. The CDR3 nucleotides are TGTGCCAGCAGCTTGGGGACCGGGCGCTCGGGTCAGCCCCAGCATTTT.

The V gene is TRBV7-9, the J gene TRBJ2-6, with D hard to call. Trimming pared 10 bases from V and 0 bases from J, leaving 22 bases between. The CDR3 extends over 18 amino acids. Germline lookup yields CDR1 SEHNR and CDR2 FQNEAQ (reference sequence). The CDR3 nucleotides are TGTGCCATACACCCCACGGACGGCTACCTCTCTGGGGCCAACGTCCTGACTTTC. Translation gives CAIHPTDGYLSGANVLTF.

This clone was seen once. The J gene is TRBJ2-3, the V gene TRBV10-1; possible D gene TRBD1, 6 bases. The CDR3 is made up of 14 amino acids. V gave up 2 bases and J gave up 4 bases, with 10 bases separating them. CDR1 is WNHNN, CDR2 SYGVQD, per germline (reference sequence). The CDR3 sequence: CASSESDRSDTQYF. As DNA, the CDR3 is TGCGCCAGCAGTGAGAGCGACAGGTCAGATACGCAGTATTTT.

In its sample, this clone was seen once. The chain is built from TRBV27 and TRBJ2-5, with D possibly TRBD2 on 5 matching bases. The germline CDR1 and CDR2 sequences are MNHEY and SMNVEV (reference sequence). The CDR3 spans 14 residues. V lost 0 bases to trimming and J lost 5 bases, with 10 bases between them. CDR3 sequence reads: CASSLSRGKETQYF. The CDR3 nucleotides are TGTGCCAGCAGTTTATCGAGAGGGAAGGAGACCCAGTACTTC.

This sequence joins TRBV9 and TRBJ1-3; D is undetermined. Trimming cost V 0 bases and J 3 bases, with 10 bases left between them. CDR1 and CDR2 from the germline V gene are SGDLS and YYNGEE. The CDR3 has 15 amino acids. The DNA of the CDR3 is TGTGCCAGCAGCGTAGCTACCGGGGTTGGAAACACCATATATTTT. Its protein product is CASSVATGVGNTIYF.

This clone was counted between two and nine times. This likely traces to a read error, being one base from a far larger clone. The chain couples TRBV11-2 to TRBJ1-2, with TRBD1 as a possible D gene (5 bases). This CDR3 is 12 amino acids long. Trimming stripped 4 bases from V and 4 bases from J, with 7 bases between. Germline V gives CDR1 SGHAT, CDR2 FQNNGV. Here the CDR3 DNA reads TGTGCCAGCAGCTCAGGGATCTATGGCTACACCTTC. This sequence encodes CASSSGIYGYTF.

Points on this clone: The same CDR3 can be traced to other DNA sequences in this sample. The chain links TRBV18 to TRBJ2-3; D call uncertain. The CDR3 extends over 14 amino acids. The V end was cut by 5 bases, the J end by 0 bases, with 9 bases between. Germline V gene sequence: CDR1 KGHSH, CDR2 LQKENI. As DNA, the CDR3 is TGTGCCAGCTCATCGTTATCAAGCACAGATACGCAGTATTTT. Its translation: CASSSLSSTDTQYF.

This clone appeared a few times. The chain recombines TRBV4-3 with TRBJ2-2; D is uncertain. This CDR3 spans 14 amino acids. Germline lookup yields CDR1 LGHNA and CDR2 YSLEER. Trimming removed 4 bases at V and 3 bases at J, with 9 bases between. The CDR3 loop is CASSPMTDTGELFF. The CDR3 bases are TGCGCCAGCAGCCCCATGACGGACACCGGGGAGCTGTTTTTT.